This section outlines one T cell receptor beta chain sequence together with its context. Measured with immunoSEQ multiplex PCR; TCRdb has only the in-frame clones, and not every one. The table shows under 150,000 clones, with around 89% occurring only once. This sample stems from a study of blood T cell repertoires in COVID-19. This CDR3 comprises 15 residues. Trimming cost V 2 bases and J 1 base; bases outside gene matches: 5. Germline CDR1 is GTSNPN and CDR2 is SVGIG (reference sequence). Input material: peripheral blood. The sequence was obtained from a human donor in a cohort sampled during active COVID-19. The chain couples TRBV30 to TRBJ2-5; 9 bases fit TRBD1. The chain's CDR3 is CAWSPGTGTQETQYF. CDR3 nucleotide sequence: TGTGCCTGGAGTCCCGGGACAGGGACCCAAGAGACCCAGTACTTC.